What follows is one TCR beta chain and its context. Its antigen is not identified. This sample is part of a study of T cells in Graves' hyperthyroidism and ophthalmopathy. The CDR3 regions of TCR beta were amplified from RNA transcripts. When the TCR CDR3 underwent first-round RT-PCR, the HTBI primer set was used. In TCRdb, the multiplex PCR reads were re-called with MiXCR into one record per CDR3 protein. This sample has around 490,000 distinct CDR3 sequences, with approximately 20% found just once. A patient was excluded if there was uncontrolled infection, other autoimmune disease, pregnancy or lactation. Overall study results and limits: Ophthalmopathy and stable hyperthyroidism were told apart by a 13 V-J model. Ophthalmopathy, as predicted by the model, came a median roughly 6.3 months after the prediction. Also found in blood were most expanded thyroid clonotypes above 0.001.

The CDR3 has 13 residues. Trimming pared 0 bases from V and 11 bases from J, leaving 14 bases between. Germline CDR1 and CDR2: SGHRS and YFSETQ. The genes are TRBV5-1 and TRBJ1-1, with D perhaps TRBD1 (5 bases). This clonotype was sampled from a man aged 40-50 years with Graves' ophthalmopathy. The source material was blood. CDR3 bases: TGCGCCAGCAGCTTGGATGGGGGAGGAGTCGCTTTCTTT. This translates into CASSLDGGGVAFF.